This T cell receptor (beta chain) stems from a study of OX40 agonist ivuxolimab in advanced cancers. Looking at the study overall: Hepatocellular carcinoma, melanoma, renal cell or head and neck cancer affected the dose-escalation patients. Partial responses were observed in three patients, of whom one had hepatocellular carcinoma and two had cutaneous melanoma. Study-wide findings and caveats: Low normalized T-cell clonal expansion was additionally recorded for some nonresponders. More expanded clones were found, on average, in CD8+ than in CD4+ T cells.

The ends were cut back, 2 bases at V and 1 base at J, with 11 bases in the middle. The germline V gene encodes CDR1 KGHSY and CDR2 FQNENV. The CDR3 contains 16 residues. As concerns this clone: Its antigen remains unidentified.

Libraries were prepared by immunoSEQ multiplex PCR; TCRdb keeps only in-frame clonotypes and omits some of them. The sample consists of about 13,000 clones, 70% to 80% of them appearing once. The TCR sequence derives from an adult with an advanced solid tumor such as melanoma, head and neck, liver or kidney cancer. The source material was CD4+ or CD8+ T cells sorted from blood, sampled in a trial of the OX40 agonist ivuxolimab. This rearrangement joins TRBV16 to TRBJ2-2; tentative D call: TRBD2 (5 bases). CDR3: CASSQRSGLNTGELFF. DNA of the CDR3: TGTGCCAGCAGCCAAAGAAGTGGACTGAACACCGGGGAGCTGTTTTTT.